The next 14 T cell receptor beta chains were all read from a single sample in a study of CD8+CD57+ T cells in acquired aplastic anemia. Only patients with CD8+CD57+ cell expansion on flow cytometry were chosen for sequencing. Researchers used genomic DNA as the template to profile TCR beta VDJ and CDR3. TCRdb re-called the reads through MiXCR, storing one row per CDR3 protein. The sample carries 160,000 or so distinct CDR3 sequences, about 50% recorded once. Sequencing input: sorted CD4+, CD8+, or CD8+CD57+ T cells (not recorded which) from PBMCs. The receptors were gathered from a human donor with aplastic anemia.

This clonotype has a count of ten or more. The rearrangement joins TRBV9 to TRBJ2-3; D might be TRBD1 or TRBD2, each matching 5 bases. The CDR3 runs to 15 residues. Trimming left V 3 bases short and J 0 bases short, with 11 bases between. The germline V gene has CDR1 SGDLS and CDR2 YYNGEE. The CDR3 region is CASSGSGRSTDTQYF. In DNA form, the CDR3 reads TGTGCCAGCAGCGGATCGGGGCGGAGCACAGATACGCAGTATTTT. The whole variable domain, filled in from reference TRBV9 and TRBJ2-3, reads DSGVTQTPKHLITATGQRVTLRCSPRSGDLSVYWYQQSLDQGLQFLIQYYNGEERAKGNILERFSAQQFPDLHSELNLSSLELGDSALYFCASSGSGRSTDTQYFGPGTRLTVL.

This clonotype was seen at least ten times. The J gene is TRBJ1-2, the V gene TRBV5-1; D gene ambiguous. The length of the CDR3 is 15 residues. Trimming stripped 4 bases from V and 0 bases from J, with 13 bases between. CDR1 and CDR2 (germline): SGHRS, YFSETQ. The CDR3 here is CASSHEWTSNYGYTF. Written as DNA, the CDR3 is TGCGCCAGCAGCCACGAGTGGACTTCTAACTATGGCTACACCTTC.

This clonotype has at least ten counts. The chain is built from TRBV7-3 and TRBJ2-1, with 9 bases that match TRBD2. Germline CDR1 SGHTA, CDR2 FQGTGA. The CDR3 contains 17 residues. V was pared by 0 bases and J by 6 bases, with 9 bases of the junction left unmatched. The CDR3 region is CASSLTPLSGRSNEQFF. The CDR3 region has the DNA TGTGCCAGCAGCTTAACGCCCCTTAGCGGGAGAAGCAATGAGCAGTTCTTC.

This clonotype was seen a single time. The V and J genes are TRBV7-9 and TRBJ1-1; D not certain. This CDR3 region has 13 residues. Trimming cost V 4 bases and J 2 bases, with 8 bases left between them. Germline assignment: CDR1 SEHNR and CDR2 FQNEAQ (reference sequence). This chain's CDR3 is CASSSQENTEAFF. CDR3 bases: TGTGCCAGCAGCTCCCAGGAAAACACTGAAGCTTTCTTT.

Worth noting for this clonotype: An end of the junction differs from the germline gene, which may be a read error. The chain joins TRBV24-1 to TRBJ1-1, with D unresolved. This CDR3 spans 13 amino acids. The germline gives CDR1 KGHDR, CDR2 SFDVKD. CDR3 loop: CATRGGGWTEALF. The CDR3 DNA is TGTGCCACCAGGGGAGGAGGGTGGACTGAAGCTCTCTTT.

In its sample, this clonotype was seen many times. The V call is TRBV4-1, the J call TRBJ2-7; D gene unclear. V was cut by 1 base and J by 4 bases, with 11 bases left in between. Germline loops: CDR1 MGHRA, CDR2 YSYEKL. The CDR3 has 14 amino acids. CDR3 nucleotides: TGCGCCAGCAGCCAAGCACCCAGGCCTTACGAGCAGTACTTC. Protein: CASSQAPRPYEQYF.

The gene calls are TRBV19 and TRBJ1-5, with D possibly matching TRBD1 (5 bases). This CDR3 is built from 12 residues. V was cut by 7 bases and J by 7 bases, with 11 bases left in between. Germline CDR1 is LNHDA and CDR2 is SQIVND (reference sequence). The CDR3 spells CASTGGGQPQHF. CDR3 bases: TGTGCCAGTACGGGGGGAGGACAGCCCCAGCATTTT.

This clonotype turned up a few times. This chain uses TRBV5-1 with TRBJ2-7, with 11 nucleotides matching TRBD1. The junction had 12 bases not matched to a gene; V was cut back by 4 bases and J by 0 bases. Germline lookup yields CDR1 SGHRS and CDR2 YFSETQ. The length of the CDR3 is 18 residues. The chain's CDR3 is CASSPSPGTGGSSYEQYF. The CDR3 coding sequence is TGCGCCAGCAGCCCTAGTCCCGGGACAGGGGGTAGCTCCTACGAGCAGTACTTC.

Regarding this clonotype: This could be a read error, since a much larger clone is one nucleotide away. The rearrangement joins TRBV4-1 to TRBJ1-5; D remains ambiguous. The V gene lost 5 bases and the J gene lost 5 bases, with 19 bases spanning the gap. Germline assignment: CDR1 MGHRA and CDR2 YSYEKL. The CDR3 runs to 16 residues. The CDR3 sequence is CASSYHEAGHDQPQHF. The DNA for the CDR3 is TGCGCCAGCAGCTACCACGAGGCAGGTCATGATCAGCCCCAGCATTTT.

This clonotype was recorded once. The chain has TRBV19 and TRBJ2-7; TRBD2 agrees at 12 bases. J was trimmed by 5 bases and V by 7 bases; bases with no gene match: 12. In germline, CDR1 is LNHDA, CDR2 SQIVND (reference sequence). The CDR3 runs 16 residues. The CDR3 coding sequence is TGTGCCAGTATGGGATTTCTAGCGGGAGGGTTCCACGAGCAGTACTTC. This translates into CASMGFLAGGFHEQYF.

For the CDR3, the DNA is TGCAGTGCTAGACAGCCGAACACTGAAGCTTTCTTT. Encoded protein: CSARQPNTEAFF. The chain has TRBV20-1 and TRBJ1-1; the D is unclear. The CDR3 sequence is 12 residues long. Trimming pared 2 bases from V and 1 base from J, leaving 5 bases between. The germline gives CDR1 DFQATT, CDR2 SNEGSKA (reference sequence).

As regards this clonotype: The CDR3 does not close with the conserved phenylalanine or tryptophan, likely indicating a read error. The rearrangement joins TRBV6-2 or TRBV6-3 to TRBJ2-2, with TRBD2 as a possible D gene (6 bases). The CDR3 is made up of 14 amino acids. Germline V gene data show CDR1 as MNHEY and CDR2 as SVGEGT. V was shortened by 6 bases and J by 8 bases, with 16 bases between the two germline ends. This CDR3 reads CASSEQRAAGELFL. The CDR3 DNA sequence: TGTGCCAGCAGCGAGCAGCGGGCGGCTGGGGAGCTGTTTTTA.

The chain recombines TRBV20-1 with TRBJ1-2; tentative D call: TRBD1 (6 bases). Germline CDR1 DFQATT, CDR2 SNEGSKA (reference sequence). Trimming took off 4 bases at V and 3 bases at J, with 12 bases between the two ends. The CDR3 has 13 residues. The CDR3 protein is CSATDSSYYGYTF. Here the CDR3 DNA reads TGCAGTGCTACGGACAGTTCTTACTATGGCTACACCTTC.

This clonotype has just one count. V usage is TRBV27 and J usage is TRBJ2-1; 10 bases match TRBD1. The CDR3 loop spans 15 amino acids. Germline CDR1 and CDR2: MNHEY and SMNVEV (reference sequence). V trimming: 8 bases; J trimming: 3 bases; junction bases outside the gene matches: 7. DNA of the CDR3: TGTGCCAGCTTCTGGACAGGGGGTTTCTACAATGAGCAGTTCTTC. As protein: CASFWTGGFYNEQFF.